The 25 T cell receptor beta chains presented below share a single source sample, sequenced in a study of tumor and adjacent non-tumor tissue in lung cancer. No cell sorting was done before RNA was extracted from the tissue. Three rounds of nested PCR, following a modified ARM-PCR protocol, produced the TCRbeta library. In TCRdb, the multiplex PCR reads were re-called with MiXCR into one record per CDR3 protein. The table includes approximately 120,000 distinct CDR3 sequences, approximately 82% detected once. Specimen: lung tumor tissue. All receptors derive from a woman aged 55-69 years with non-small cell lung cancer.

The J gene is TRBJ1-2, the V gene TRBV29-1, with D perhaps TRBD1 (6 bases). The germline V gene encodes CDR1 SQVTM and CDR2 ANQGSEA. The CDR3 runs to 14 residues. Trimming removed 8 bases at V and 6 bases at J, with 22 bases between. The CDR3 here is CSMNTKGGKNGYTF. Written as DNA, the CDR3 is TGCAGCATGAATACGAAAGGGGGAAAGAATGGCTACACCTTC.

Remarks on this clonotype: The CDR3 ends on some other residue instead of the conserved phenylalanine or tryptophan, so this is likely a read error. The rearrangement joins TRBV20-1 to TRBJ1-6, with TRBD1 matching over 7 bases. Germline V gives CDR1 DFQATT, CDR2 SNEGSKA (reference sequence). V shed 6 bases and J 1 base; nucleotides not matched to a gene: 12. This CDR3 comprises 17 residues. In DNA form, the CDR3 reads TGCAGTGCCTCCGGGGCAGGGGGAAGTTCCTATAATTCACCCCTCCACCTT. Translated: CSASGAGGSSYNSPLHL.

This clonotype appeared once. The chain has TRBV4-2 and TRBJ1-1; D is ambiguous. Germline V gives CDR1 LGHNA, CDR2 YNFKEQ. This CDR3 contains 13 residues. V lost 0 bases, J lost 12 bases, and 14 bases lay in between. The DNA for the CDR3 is TGTGCCAGCAGCCAAGACATGAACACCGAAACTTTCTTT. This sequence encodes CASSQDMNTETFF.

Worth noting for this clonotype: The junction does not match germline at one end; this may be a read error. DNA for the CDR3: TGTCCCAGCGGCTTAGAGTGGGGGAACACCGGGGAGCTGTTTTTT. Its protein product is CPSGLEWGNTGELFF. This rearrangement joins TRBV11-2 to TRBJ2-2, with D possibly TRBD2 on 5 matching bases. The CDR3 contains 15 residues. In germline, CDR1 is SGHAT, CDR2 FQNNGV.

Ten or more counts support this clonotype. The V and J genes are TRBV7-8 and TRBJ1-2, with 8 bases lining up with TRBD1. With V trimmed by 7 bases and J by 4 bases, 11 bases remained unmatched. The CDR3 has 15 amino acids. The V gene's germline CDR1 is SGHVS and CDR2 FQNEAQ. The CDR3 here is CASTLGTGEIYGYTF. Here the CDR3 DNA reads TGTGCCAGCACCCTAGGGACAGGAGAAATCTATGGCTACACCTTC.

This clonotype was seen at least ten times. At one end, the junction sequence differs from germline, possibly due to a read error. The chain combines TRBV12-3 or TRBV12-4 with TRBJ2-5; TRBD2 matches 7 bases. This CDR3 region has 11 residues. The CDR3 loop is CASSIGDYQTF. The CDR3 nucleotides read TGTGCCAGCAGCATCGGGGACTATCAAACCTTC.

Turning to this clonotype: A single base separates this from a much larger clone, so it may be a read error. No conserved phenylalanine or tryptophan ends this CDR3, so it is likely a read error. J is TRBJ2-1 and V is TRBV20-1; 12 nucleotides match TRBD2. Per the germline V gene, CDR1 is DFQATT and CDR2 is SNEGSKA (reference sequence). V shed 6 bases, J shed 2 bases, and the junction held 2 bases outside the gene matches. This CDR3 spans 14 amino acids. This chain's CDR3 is CSARLAGAYNEQFL. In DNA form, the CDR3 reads TGCAGTGCCAGACTAGCGGGGGCCTACAATGAGCAGTTCTTA.

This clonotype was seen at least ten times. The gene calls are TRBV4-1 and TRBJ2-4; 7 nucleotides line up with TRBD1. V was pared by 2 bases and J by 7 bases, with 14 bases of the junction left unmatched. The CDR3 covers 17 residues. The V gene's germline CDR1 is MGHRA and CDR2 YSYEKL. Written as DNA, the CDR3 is TGCGCCAGCAGCCAAAGTGCCTCGACAGGGATTTTGAACATTCAGTACTTC. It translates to CASSQSASTGILNIQYF.

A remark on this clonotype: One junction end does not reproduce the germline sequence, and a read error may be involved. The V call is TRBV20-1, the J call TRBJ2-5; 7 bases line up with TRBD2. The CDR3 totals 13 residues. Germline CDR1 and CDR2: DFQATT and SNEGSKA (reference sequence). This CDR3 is CSFPGRERETQCF. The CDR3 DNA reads TGCAGTTTCCCAGGGCGGGAGAGGGAGACCCAGTGCTTC.

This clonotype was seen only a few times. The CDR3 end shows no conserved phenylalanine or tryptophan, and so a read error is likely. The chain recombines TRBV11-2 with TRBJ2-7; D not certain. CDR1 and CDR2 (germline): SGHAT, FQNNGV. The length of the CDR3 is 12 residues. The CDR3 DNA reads TGTGGCAGCAGCTTAGAGTTGACCGAGCAGTACTGC. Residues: CGSSLELTEQYC.

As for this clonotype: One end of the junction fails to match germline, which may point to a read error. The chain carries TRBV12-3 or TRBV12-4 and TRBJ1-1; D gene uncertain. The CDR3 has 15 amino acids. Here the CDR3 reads CANSGGADRGTEAFF. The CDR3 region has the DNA TGTGCCAACAGTGGAGGAGCAGACCGGGGAACTGAAGCTTTCTTT.

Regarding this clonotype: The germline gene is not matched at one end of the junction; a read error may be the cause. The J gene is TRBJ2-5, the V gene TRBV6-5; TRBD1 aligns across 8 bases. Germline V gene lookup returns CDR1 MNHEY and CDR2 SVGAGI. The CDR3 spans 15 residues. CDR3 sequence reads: CASRPDRGGTETQYF. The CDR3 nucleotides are TGTGCTAGCAGACCCGACAGGGGAGGTACAGAGACCCAGTACTTC.

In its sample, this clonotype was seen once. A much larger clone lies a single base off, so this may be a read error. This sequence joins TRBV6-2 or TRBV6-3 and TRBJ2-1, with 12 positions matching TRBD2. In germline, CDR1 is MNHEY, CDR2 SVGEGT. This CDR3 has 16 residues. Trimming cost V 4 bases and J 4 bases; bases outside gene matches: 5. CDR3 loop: CASSLRTSGIYNEQFF. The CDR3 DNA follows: TGTGCCAGCAGTTTAAGGACTAGCGGGATTTACAATGAGCAGTTCTTC.

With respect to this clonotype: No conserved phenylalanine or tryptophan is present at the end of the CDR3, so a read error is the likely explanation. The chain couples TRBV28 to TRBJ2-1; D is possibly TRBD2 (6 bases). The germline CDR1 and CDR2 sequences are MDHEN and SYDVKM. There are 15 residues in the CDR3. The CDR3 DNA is TGTGTCAGCAGTTTTTTTGGCCTAGCGAACAATGAGCAGTTCCTC. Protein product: CVSSFFGLANNEQFL.

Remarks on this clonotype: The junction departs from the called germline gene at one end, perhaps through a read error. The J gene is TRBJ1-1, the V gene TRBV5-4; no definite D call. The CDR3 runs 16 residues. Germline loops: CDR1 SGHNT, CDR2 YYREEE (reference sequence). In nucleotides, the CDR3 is TGTGACAGCAGCTTCCTAGGTGCGCGGGCCCACACTGAAGCTTTCTTT. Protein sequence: CDSSFLGARAHTEAFF. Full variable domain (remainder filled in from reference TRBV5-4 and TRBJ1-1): ETGVTQSPTHLIKTRGQQVTLRCSSQSGHNTVSWYQQALGQGPQFIFQYYREEENGRGNFPPRFSGLQFPNYSSELNVNALELDDSALYLCDSSFLGARAHTEAFFGQGTRLTVV.

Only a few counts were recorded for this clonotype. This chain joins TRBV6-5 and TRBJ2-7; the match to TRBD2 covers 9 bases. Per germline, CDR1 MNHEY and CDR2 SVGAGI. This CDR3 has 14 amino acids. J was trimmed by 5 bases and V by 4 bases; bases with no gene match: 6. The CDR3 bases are TGTGCCAGCAGTTTCATGGGACTAGCCGACGAGCAGTACTTC. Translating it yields CASSFMGLADEQYF.

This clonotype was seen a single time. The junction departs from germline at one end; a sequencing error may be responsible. As DNA, the CDR3 is TGCAGTGCTAGAGATTCCAGGCAGGGTGATTCACCCCTCGACTTT. Translation gives CSARDSRQGDSPLDF. The chain recombines TRBV20-1 with TRBJ1-6; TRBD1 is a possible D gene (5 bases). Germline V gives CDR1 DFQATT, CDR2 SNEGSKA (reference sequence). The CDR3 spans 15 residues.

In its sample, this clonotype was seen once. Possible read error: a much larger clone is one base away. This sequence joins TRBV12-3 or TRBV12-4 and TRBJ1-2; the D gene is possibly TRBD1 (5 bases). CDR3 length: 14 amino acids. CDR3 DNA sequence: TGTGACAGCAGCTATGGTAGGGGCTGGTATGGCTACACCTTC. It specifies CDSSYGRGWYGYTF.

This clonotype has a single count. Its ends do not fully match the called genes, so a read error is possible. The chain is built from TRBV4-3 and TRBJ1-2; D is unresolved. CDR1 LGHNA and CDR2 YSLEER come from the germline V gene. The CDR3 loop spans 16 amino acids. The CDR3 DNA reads TGCGCCAGCCGCCAAGATTTAGCTCAGACGAACTATGGCTACACCTTC. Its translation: CASRQDLAQTNYGYTF.

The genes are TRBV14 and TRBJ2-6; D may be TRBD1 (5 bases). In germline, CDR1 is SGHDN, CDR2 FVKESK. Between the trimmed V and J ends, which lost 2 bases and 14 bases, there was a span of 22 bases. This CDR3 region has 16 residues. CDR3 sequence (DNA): TGTGCCAGCAGCCAAATGACAGTCCCTGGGGCCAATATCCTGACTTTC. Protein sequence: CASSQMTVPGANILTF.

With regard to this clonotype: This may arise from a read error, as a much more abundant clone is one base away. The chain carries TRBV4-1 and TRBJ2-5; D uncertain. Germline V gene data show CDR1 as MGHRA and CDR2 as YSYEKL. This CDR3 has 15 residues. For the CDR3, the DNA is TGCGCCGGCAGCCACCTGACATCCTCATGGGAGACCCAGTACTTC. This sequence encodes CAGSHLTSSWETQYF.

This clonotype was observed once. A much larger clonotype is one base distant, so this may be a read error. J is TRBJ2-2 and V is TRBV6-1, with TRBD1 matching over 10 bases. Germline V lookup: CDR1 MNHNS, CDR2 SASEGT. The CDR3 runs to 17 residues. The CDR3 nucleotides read TGTGCCAGCAGTCCCCTTCCTGGACAGGGGGAGACCGGGAAGCTGTTTTTT. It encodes CASSPLPGQGETGKLFF.

The DNA for the CDR3 is TGTGCCAGCAGCTTCATGACGACTAGCGGGGCCGAGCAGTACTTC. Translating it yields CASSFMTTSGAEQYF. The rearrangement links TRBV7-9 to TRBJ2-7; TRBD2 matches 11 bases. This CDR3 spans 15 amino acids. CDR1 and CDR2 (germline): SEHNR, FQNEAQ (reference sequence). Trimming cost V 3 bases and J 6 bases; bases outside gene matches: 7.

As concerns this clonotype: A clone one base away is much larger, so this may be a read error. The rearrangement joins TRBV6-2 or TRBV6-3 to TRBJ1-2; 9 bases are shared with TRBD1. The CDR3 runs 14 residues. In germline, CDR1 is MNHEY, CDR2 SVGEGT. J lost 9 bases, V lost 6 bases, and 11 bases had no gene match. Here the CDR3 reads CASRSGQGSVCYTF. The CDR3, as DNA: TGTGCCAGCAGATCGGGACAGGGATCAGTGTGCTACACCTTC.

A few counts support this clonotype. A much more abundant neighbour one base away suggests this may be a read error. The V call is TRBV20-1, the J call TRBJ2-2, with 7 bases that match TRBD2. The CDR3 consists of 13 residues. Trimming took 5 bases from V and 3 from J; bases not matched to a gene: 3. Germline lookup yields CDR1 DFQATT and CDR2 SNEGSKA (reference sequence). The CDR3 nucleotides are TGCAGTGCTTCCGCGGGGGACACCGGGGAGCTGTTTTTT. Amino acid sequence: CSASAGDTGELFF.